These 21 T cell receptor beta chains were sequenced from one sample in a study of Graves' ophthalmopathy and Graves' hyperthyroidism. The authors amplified TCR beta CDR3 regions, and they did so from RNA transcripts for repertoire sequencing. The authors performed first-round RT-PCR with HTBI primers and then a second-round multiplex PCR. TCRdb fed the multiplex PCR reads into MiXCR, producing one record per CDR3 protein. The sample lists a few hundred thousand distinct CDR3 sequences; just under 40% were seen once. Sequenced sample: peripheral blood or thyroid tissue (not recorded which). These receptors were obtained from an adult man with Graves' hyperthyroidism.

This clonotype showed up many times. V gene TRBV5-5 combines with J gene TRBJ1-4; 9 nucleotides align to TRBD1. CDR3 length equals 16 residues. V dropped 3 bases and J dropped 6; count of bases not matched to a gene: 9. CDR1 and CDR2 (germline): SGHKS, YYEKEE (reference sequence). CDR3 amino acids: CASSWNTGTGYEKLFF. DNA of the CDR3: TGTGCCAGCAGCTGGAACACCGGGACAGGGTATGAAAAACTGTTTTTT.

A few counts support this clonotype. An end of the junction differs from the germline gene, which may be a read error. V and J are TRBV3-1 and TRBJ1-2, with TRBD1 as a possible D gene (5 bases). Germline CDR1 and CDR2: LGHDT and YNNKEL (reference sequence). There are 16 residues in the CDR3. CDR3 region: CASSQGTMGSLYGYTF. The CDR3 nucleotides are TGTGCCAGCAGTCAAGGGACGATGGGTTCACTCTATGGCTACACCTTC.

The chain combines TRBV4-1 with TRBJ2-5; the match to TRBD1 covers 7 bases. Germline CDR1 MGHRA, CDR2 YSYEKL. J gave up 2 bases and V 0 bases, and 3 bases lay outside the gene matches. The CDR3 length is 15 residues. CDR3 amino acids: CASSQDPGQQETQYF. CDR3 coding DNA: TGCGCCAGCAGCCAAGACCCGGGACAGCAAGAGACCCAGTACTTC.

At least ten counts were recorded for this clonotype. The genes are TRBV2 and TRBJ1-5; D unclear. The CDR3 totals 14 residues. V was cut by 4 bases and J by 6 bases, with 13 bases left in between. Germline V gene data show CDR1 as SNHLY and CDR2 as FYNNEI. CDR3 in DNA: TGTGCCAGCAGTGCAGACATAGGAAGTCAGCCCCAGCATTTT. This sequence encodes CASSADIGSQPQHF.

This clonotype was observed a few times. The chain links TRBV7-3 to TRBJ2-7; D gene ambiguous. V was cut by 2 bases and J by 3 bases, with 8 bases left in between. This CDR3 comprises 13 residues. Germline V CDR1 and CDR2: SGHTA, FQGTGA. CDR3 region: CASSLSRFYEQYF. In DNA, the CDR3 is TGTGCCAGCAGCTTATCACGGTTCTACGAGCAGTACTTC.

There are many counts of this clonotype. The chain combines TRBV27 with TRBJ1-1; no clear D gene. The V gene lost 2 bases and the J gene lost 1 base, with 8 bases spanning the gap. The CDR3 runs 14 residues. CDR1 is MNHEY and CDR2 is SMNVEV in the germline V gene (reference sequence). The CDR3 sequence is CASSLQPGNTEAFF. As DNA, the CDR3 is TGTGCCAGCAGTTTACAGCCAGGGAACACTGAAGCTTTCTTT.

This clonotype has at least ten counts. V and J are TRBV20-1 and TRBJ2-7; D remains unclear. The CDR3 extends over 14 amino acids. CDR1 is DFQATT, CDR2 SNEGSKA, per germline (reference sequence). Deletions cut 4 bases from V and 0 bases from J, with 13 bases between. CDR3 in amino acids: CSAKGLPSSYEQYF. CDR3 nucleotide sequence: TGCAGTGCTAAGGGTCTTCCAAGCTCCTACGAGCAGTACTTC.

The chain carries TRBV10-3 and TRBJ1-2, with TRBD1 matching 7 bases. This CDR3 has 15 residues. CDR1 and CDR2 from the germline V gene are ENHRY and SYGVKD. Losses at the gene ends were 10 bases for V and 1 base for J; bases not matched to a gene: 12. CDR3 residues: CASNRPGQINYGYTF. CDR3 DNA: TGTGCCAGTAACAGACCGGGACAGATTAACTATGGCTACACCTTC.

This clonotype has a count of ten or more. The chain has TRBV5-8 and TRBJ2-5, with 12 bases fitting TRBD2. V lost 0 bases, J lost 1 base, and 1 base stayed unmatched. The germline CDR1 and CDR2 sequences are SGHTS and YDEGEE. The CDR3 has 16 amino acids. The CDR3 is CASSLGTSGVQETQYF. CDR3 DNA: TGTGCCAGCAGCTTGGGGACTAGCGGGGTCCAAGAGACCCAGTACTTC. Looking up the rest from reference TRBV5-8 and TRBJ2-5 gives the full variable domain: EAGVTQSPTHLIKTRGQQATLRCSPISGHTSVYWYQQALGLGLQFLLWYDEGEERNRGNFPPRFSGRQFPNYSSELNVNALELEDSALYLCASSLGTSGVQETQYFGPGTRLLVL.

There are a few counts of this clonotype. The chain couples TRBV30 to TRBJ1-1; no clear D gene. The CDR3 loop spans 13 amino acids. Germline lookup yields CDR1 GTSNPN and CDR2 SVGIG (reference sequence). Trimming left V 1 base short and J 1 base short, with 7 bases between. The CDR3: CAWSETENTEAFF. Here the CDR3 DNA reads TGTGCCTGGAGTGAGACTGAGAACACTGAAGCTTTCTTT. The full variable domain, its missing parts supplied by reference TRBV30 and TRBJ1-1, is SQTIHQWPATLVQPVGSPLSLECTVEGTSNPNLYWYRQAAGRGLQLLFYSVGIGQISSEVPQNLSASRPQDRQFILSSKKLLLSDSGFYLCAWSETENTEAFFGQGTRLTVV.

Points on this clonotype: Possible read error: a much larger clone is one base away. The chain couples TRBV5-1 to TRBJ2-7; 8 nucleotides agree with TRBD1. Germline V lookup: CDR1 SGHRS, CDR2 YFSETQ. The J segment lost 0 bases and the V segment lost 4 bases, leaving 6 bases of the junction unmatched. The CDR3 loop spans 15 amino acids. CDR3 sequence (DNA): TGCGCCAGCAGCCTCCACGACAGGGGCTCCTACGAGCAGTACTTC. Translated: CASSLHDRGSYEQYF.

In its sample, this clonotype was seen many times. The chain has TRBV5-1 and TRBJ2-7; 14 bases map to TRBD2. V trimming: 4 bases; J trimming: 6 bases; junction bases outside the gene matches: 6. This CDR3 spans 15 amino acids. Per the germline V gene, CDR1 is SGHRS and CDR2 is YFSETQ. CDR3 sequence (DNA): TGCGCCAGCAGCATGACTAGCGGGAGGGCCTCCGAGCAGTACTTC. This translates into CASSMTSGRASEQYF.

As for this clonotype: A much larger clone lies one base from this, so it may be a read error. The rearrangement joins TRBV12-3 or TRBV12-4 to TRBJ2-7; 9 bases line up with TRBD1. The CDR3 loop spans 14 amino acids. This CDR3 reads CASRRRQGVYGQYF. The CDR3 region has the DNA TGTGCCAGCAGGCGGAGACAGGGGGTCTACGGGCAGTACTTC.

The chain combines TRBV7-9 with TRBJ1-2; 7 bases align to TRBD1. V gave up 4 bases and J gave up 4 bases; unmatched junction bases: 12. Germline V gene lookup returns CDR1 SEHNR and CDR2 FQNEAQ (reference sequence). This CDR3 spans 16 amino acids. Here the CDR3 DNA reads TGTGCCAGCAGCTCCCCCCGGACAGGCCCATTCTATGGCTACACCTTC. It encodes CASSSPRTGPFYGYTF.

This chain links TRBV9 with TRBJ2-5; 7 nucleotides agree with TRBD2. The germline CDR1 and CDR2 sequences are SGDLS and YYNGEE. This CDR3 has 15 amino acids. Trimming removed 7 bases from V and 2 bases from J; junction bases left unmatched: 11. The CDR3 region has the DNA TGTGCCAGCTCAGTAGCGGGCCCCGGGCAAGAGACCCAGTACTTC. Amino acid sequence: CASSVAGPGQETQYF.

In this sample, this clonotype turned up many times. As DNA, the CDR3 is TGTGCCAGCAGCTTTCCACAGGGCACGAAGAACTATGGCTACACCTTC. Protein sequence: CASSFPQGTKNYGYTF. The gene calls are TRBV13 and TRBJ1-2, with D perhaps TRBD1 (6 bases). Germline lookup yields CDR1 PRHDT and CDR2 FYEKMQ (reference sequence). V dropped 3 bases and J dropped 2 bases, with 16 bases sitting between them. The CDR3 consists of 16 residues.

The chain employs TRBV9 and TRBJ2-7, with 7 positions matching TRBD1. V trimming: 3 bases; J trimming: 7 bases; junction bases outside the gene matches: 13. CDR3 length equals 15 residues. Germline V lookup: CDR1 SGDLS, CDR2 YYNGEE. The CDR3 sequence: CASSGPTGNTGEQYF. The CDR3 coding sequence is TGTGCCAGCAGCGGGCCGACAGGGAACACCGGGGAGCAGTACTTC.

Worth noting for this clonotype: This may arise from a read error, as a much more abundant clone is one base away. The chain has TRBV7-2 and TRBJ2-5, with D unclear. V was cut by 4 bases and J by 0 bases, with 9 bases left in between. Germline V gene sequence: CDR1 SGHTA, CDR2 FQGNSA. This CDR3 spans 14 amino acids. This chain's CDR3 is CASSSFSYQETQYF. The CDR3 bases are TGTGCCAGCAGCTCCTTTAGTTACCAAGAGACCCAGTACTTC.

This clonotype has only a few counts. The chain employs TRBV12-3 or TRBV12-4 and TRBJ2-5, with 11 bases matching TRBD2. After removal of 3 bases from V and 7 bases from J, the junction contained 7 bases not matched to a gene. This CDR3 comprises 15 residues. DNA of the CDR3: TGTGCCAGCAGTTTGAGTAGCGGGGGGGCCTGGACCCAGTACTTC. Translating gives CASSLSSGGAWTQYF.

This clonotype appeared a few times. The chain carries TRBV5-1 and TRBJ2-7; D possibly matches TRBD1 or TRBD2 (6 bases each). Trimming cost V 0 bases and J 3 bases, with 22 bases left between them. CDR3 size: 18 residues. Germline V gene sequence: CDR1 SGHRS, CDR2 YFSETQ. CDR3 DNA sequence: TGCGCCAGCAGCTTGGGCCCGGTTGGCGCCGAGGGGGGCTACGAGCAGTACTTC. Translated, it gives CASSLGPVGAEGGYEQYF.

The sample holds many counts of this clonotype. The rearrangement joins TRBV19 to TRBJ1-2; TRBD1 matches at 9 bases. CDR3 length: 14 residues. V gave up 4 bases and J gave up 8 bases; unmatched junction bases: 8. The germline V gene encodes CDR1 LNHDA and CDR2 SQIVND (reference sequence). CDR3 nucleotides: TGTGCCAGTAGTAGTGCGGGACAGGGTCACGGCTACACCTTC. It codes for CASSSAGQGHGYTF. Full variable domain (missing parts from reference TRBV19 and TRBJ1-2): DGGITQSPKYLFRKEGQNVTLSCEQNLNHDAMYWYRQDPGQGLRLIYYSQIVNDFQKGDIAEGYSVSREKKESFPLTVTSAQKNPTAFYLCASSSAGQGHGYTFGSGTRLTVV.